What follows are 26 T cell receptor beta chains derived from one specimen sequenced in a study of CD8+CD57+ T cells in acquired aplastic anemia (dated by TCRdb to between 2018 and 2020). TCRdb lists the instrument as Illumina HiSeq 2000. Profiling of TCR beta VDJ combinations and CDR3 sequences used genomic DNA as the template. TCRdb itself trimmed the public reads at Q25 with fastp, ran MiXCR and retained productive beta chains. Rows merge per CDR3 protein into single entries with the most common DNA and genes. The sample table records a few hundred thousand distinct CDR3 sequences; 82% of these occur just once. Jointly, the top ten make up 42% of the sample. Patients chosen for sequencing had shown expansion of CD8+CD57+ cells by flow cytometry. The specimen was sorted CD4+, CD8+, or CD8+CD57+ T cells (not recorded which) from PBMCs. These receptors were taken from a human donor with aplastic anemia.

Comments on this clonotype: One end of the junction fails to match germline, which may point to a read error. V and J are TRBV7-3 and TRBJ2-5, with D possibly matching TRBD2 (5 bases). This CDR3 is built from 14 residues. Germline assignment: CDR1 SGHTA and CDR2 FQGTGA. This CDR3 reads CASSEGFLWKHHIF. The CDR3 coding sequence is TGTGCCAGCAGCGAGGGCTTTCTCTGGAAACACCATATATTC.

The chain couples TRBV20-1 to TRBJ2-3, with a tentative D call TRBD2 (5 bases). Trimming cost V 3 bases and J 1 base, with 8 bases left between them. CDR3 length equals 13 residues. Germline V gene lookup returns CDR1 DFQATT and CDR2 SNEGSKA (reference sequence). CDR3 loop: CSARGSGTDTQYF. In DNA, the CDR3 is TGCAGTGCTAGGGGTAGCGGCACAGATACGCAGTATTTT.

J is TRBJ1-2 and V is TRBV7-2, with unresolved D. The CDR3 sequence is 15 residues long. V was pared by 1 base and J by 0 bases, with 9 bases between. Per the germline V gene, CDR1 is SGHTA and CDR2 is FQGNSA. Here the CDR3 DNA reads TGTGCCAGCAGCTTAGTAGCACGAGCTAACTATGGCTACACCTTC. Residues: CASSLVARANYGYTF.

Comments on this clonotype: The DNA is omitted, as the CDR3 cannot be located on it reliably, and the CDR3 follows TCRdb's listing. The V and J genes are TRBV7-3 and TRBJ2-5; the D call of TRBD1 is as the table states it, not checked on the DNA. Germline lookup yields CDR1 SGHTA and CDR2 FQGTGA. The CDR3 length is 14 residues, termini included. The CDR3 region is CASSTGGGELFFGF.

A note on this clonotype: A read error may produce the germline difference seen at one junction end. The chain has TRBV7-9 and TRBJ2-3, with D tentatively TRBD2 (6 bases). In germline, CDR1 is SEHNR, CDR2 FQNEAQ (reference sequence). The CDR3 totals 14 residues. CDR3 nucleotide sequence: TGTGCCAGCAGCTTAGCGGAGGGCGGCTATAATCCACACTTT. It yields the protein CASSLAEGGYNPHF.

The gene calls are TRBV7-9 and TRBJ2-6, with D tentatively TRBD1 or TRBD2 (6 bases each). From germline, CDR1 is SEHNR and CDR2 FQNEAQ (reference sequence). The CDR3 extends over 17 amino acids. Trimming removed 5 bases at V and 13 bases at J, with 27 bases between. CDR3 coding DNA: TGTGCCAGCAGCCCAGCGCAGGGGCGGACTACCGGGGAGGTCCTGACTTTC. Translated, it gives CASSPAQGRTTGEVLTF.

The genes are TRBV5-5 and TRBJ1-2; D gene uncertain. The CDR3 sequence is 13 residues long. V shed 2 bases and J shed 7 bases, with 12 bases lying between them. The V gene's germline CDR1 is SGHKS and CDR2 YYEKEE (reference sequence). The CDR3 nucleotides read TGTGCCAGCAGCTTAGTCCCTTCAGGTGGCTACACCTTC. This gives the protein CASSLVPSGGYTF.

For this clonotype: Mismatch with germline at one junction end may stem from a read error. V usage is TRBV7-9 and J usage is TRBJ1-1; perhaps TRBD1 as D (5 bases). Germline-derived CDR1 and CDR2 are SEHNR and FQNEAQ (reference sequence). The CDR3 is made up of 15 amino acids. CDR3 coding DNA: TGTGCCAGCAGTGGAGTGGCCGGGGCGAGCTCTGAAGGTTTCTTT. It codes for CASSGVAGASSEGFF.

The V gene is TRBV20-1, the J gene TRBJ2-7; 11 bases fit TRBD1. The junction had 1 base not matched to a gene; V was cut back by 1 base and J by 2 bases. The CDR3 length is 14 residues. The germline CDR1 and CDR2 sequences are DFQATT and SNEGSKA (reference sequence). Written as DNA, the CDR3 is TGCAGTGCTAGAGCGGGACAGGGGGCCTACGAGCAGTACTTC. Translation gives CSARAGQGAYEQYF.

In the case of this clonotype: Mismatch with germline at one junction end may stem from a read error. This sequence joins TRBV15 and TRBJ2-5, with D hard to call. The CDR3 runs 14 residues. Germline CDR1 and CDR2: LNHNV and YYDKDF (reference sequence). This chain's CDR3 is CPTTRRSAQETQYF. For the CDR3, the DNA is TGTCCCACCACCAGACGCAGCGCGCAAGAGACCCAGTACTTC.

CDR3 coding DNA: TGTGCCAGCAGCTTTCAGAGAAGCGGCGGGACCGGGGAGCTGTTTTTT. Protein sequence: CASSFQRSGGTGELFF. The genes are TRBV7-9 and TRBJ2-2; TRBD2 is a possible D gene (5 bases). This CDR3 spans 16 amino acids. Between the trimmed V and J ends, which lost 3 bases and 5 bases, there was a span of 16 bases. In germline, CDR1 is SEHNR, CDR2 FQNEAQ (reference sequence).

This chain joins TRBV9 and TRBJ1-5; D is perhaps TRBD1 (5 bases). CDR1 is SGDLS, CDR2 YYNGEE, per germline. Trimming pared 0 bases from V and 14 bases from J, leaving 21 bases between. The CDR3 length is 15 residues. For the CDR3, the DNA is TGTGCCAGCAGCGTAGGGGGCTCGAGGGTGAAGACTGAGCATTTT. Its protein product is CASSVGGSRVKTEHF.

The rearrangement joins TRBV15 to TRBJ2-3, with 8 bases aligning to TRBD2. V was clipped by 0 bases and J by 1 base; unmatched bases: 3. This CDR3 has 16 residues. Germline assignment: CDR1 LNHNV and CDR2 YYDKDF (reference sequence). This CDR3 is CATSRDPGGGTDTQYF. CDR3 in DNA: TGTGCCACCAGCAGAGACCCCGGGGGGGGCACAGATACGCAGTATTTT.

Turning to this clonotype: An end of the junction does not agree with germline; a read error may underlie this. The chain links TRBV9 to TRBJ2-3; D gene ambiguous. The germline CDR1 and CDR2 sequences are SGDLS and YYNGEE. The CDR3 consists of 14 residues. This CDR3 reads CASSAATGGIDTHF. DNA for the CDR3: TGTGCCAGCAGCGCCGCGACTGGCGGAATAGATACGCATTTT. Based on the CDR3 plus reference TRBV9 and TRBJ2-3, the full variable domain is DSGVTQTPKHLITATGQRVTLRCSPRSGDLSVYWYQQSLDQGLQFLIQYYNGEERAKGNILERFSAQQFPDLHSELNLSSLELGDSALYFCASSAATGGIDTHFGPGTRLTVL.

This sequence joins TRBV11-3 and TRBJ2-7; D tentatively fits TRBD1 or TRBD2 (5 bases each). CDR3 length: 12 residues. V was trimmed by 0 bases and J by 11 bases, leaving 11 bases between them. The germline V gene has CDR1 SGHNT and CDR2 YENEEA. The chain's CDR3 is CASSLDGTVEYV. In nucleotides, the CDR3 is TGTGCCAGCAGCTTAGATGGGACGGTCGAGTACGTC.

This sequence joins TRBV7-8 and TRBJ2-7; 8 nucleotides match TRBD1. The CDR3 covers 16 residues. CDR1 is SGHVS, CDR2 FQNEAQ, per germline. Trimming at V came to 6 bases and at J to 7 bases, leaving 17 bases not matched to a gene. This CDR3 reads CASRTPGQADLEEQYV. In nucleotides, the CDR3 is TGTGCCAGCAGGACACCGGGACAGGCGGACCTGGAGGAGCAGTACGTC.

This sequence joins TRBV11-1 and TRBJ2-7, with D possibly being TRBD1 (5 bases). Trimming took 5 bases from V and 2 from J, leaving 13 bases between them. The CDR3 extends over 14 amino acids. CDR1 and CDR2 (germline): SGHAT, FQDESV (reference sequence). CDR3 loop: CASSGHVIAYEQYF. The CDR3 DNA reads as TGTGCCAGCAGCGGACATGTCATAGCCTACGAGCAGTACTTC.

Of note for this clonotype: The junction departs from the called germline gene at one end, perhaps through a read error. V is TRBV5-1 and J is TRBJ2-3, with a possible D match to TRBD2 (6 bases). The CDR3 sequence is 12 residues long. Germline lookup yields CDR1 SGHRS and CDR2 YFSETQ. The CDR3 loop is CASSLGGERQYF. In nucleotides, the CDR3 is TGTGCCAGCAGCCTAGGAGGGGAAAGGCAGTATTTT.

The chain has TRBV11-2 and TRBJ2-1; 10 bases match TRBD2. This CDR3 region has 17 residues. Germline V gene lookup returns CDR1 SGHAT and CDR2 FQNNGV. The V segment lost 0 bases and the J segment 1 base; nucleotides outside the gene matches: 3. This CDR3 reads CASSLDSGRPSYNEQFF. The CDR3 DNA is TGTGCCAGCAGCTTAGATAGCGGGAGGCCTTCCTACAATGAGCAGTTCTTC.

Comment on this clonotype: Without the conserved terminal phenylalanine or tryptophan, this CDR3 likely stems from a read error. Because the CDR3's place on the DNA is in doubt, the DNA is left out and the CDR3 is given as listed by TCRdb. This chain connects TRBV7-3 to TRBJ2-3. Ends included, the CDR3 has 12 residues. The germline CDR1 and CDR2 sequences are SGHTA and FQGTGA. CDR3 in amino acids: CASTREADAVEH.

The gene calls are TRBV7-8 and TRBJ1-2, with 10 bases fitting TRBD1. V lost 1 base to trimming and J lost 11 bases; unmatched junction nucleotides: 13. The CDR3 length is 16 residues. The germline V gene has CDR1 SGHVS and CDR2 FQNEAQ. CDR3 in amino acids: CASSLGGQGPTDTYTF. DNA for the CDR3: TGTGCCAGCAGCTTAGGGGGACAGGGGCCTACAGATACGTACACCTTC.

This rearrangement joins TRBV7-8 to TRBJ1-1; D might be TRBD1 (5 bases). CDR1 and CDR2 from the germline V gene are SGHVS and FQNEAQ. The ends were cut back, 6 bases at V and 1 base at J, with 15 bases in the middle. This CDR3 spans 15 amino acids. The CDR3 nucleotides are TGTGCCAGCAGGCGAACAAGGACACCGAACACTGAAGCTTTCTTT. Amino acid sequence: CASRRTRTPNTEAFF.

The chain recombines TRBV9 with TRBJ1-2, with 7 bases that match TRBD1. Looked up from germline, CDR1 is SGDLS and CDR2 is YYNGEE. This CDR3 has 16 residues. Trimming removed 3 bases from V and 9 bases from J; junction bases left unmatched: 17. In DNA form, the CDR3 reads TGTGCCAGCAGCGGCGGGGGACAGAGCACAGATACGCGCTACACCTTC. Residues: CASSGGGQSTDTRYTF. The variable domain in full, with the rest retrieved from reference TRBV9 and TRBJ1-2, is DSGVTQTPKHLITATGQRVTLRCSPRSGDLSVYWYQQSLDQGLQFLIQYYNGEERAKGNILERFSAQQFPDLHSELNLSSLELGDSALYFCASSGGGQSTDTRYTFGSGTRLTVV.

This clonotype was picked up a small number of times. The chain links TRBV19 to TRBJ1-2; the match to TRBD1 covers 7 bases. The CDR3 is made up of 15 amino acids. Germline CDR1 reads LNHDA; CDR2 reads SQIVND (reference sequence). The junction had 12 bases not matched to a gene; V was cut back by 7 bases and J by 4 bases. CDR3 nucleotides: TGTGCCAGTACCCCGGGGCAGGGGGTTAGCTATGGCTACACCTTC. Amino acid sequence: CASTPGQGVSYGYTF.

This chain connects TRBV20-1 to TRBJ2-7; D remains ambiguous. Per the germline V gene, CDR1 is DFQATT and CDR2 is SNEGSKA (reference sequence). This CDR3 has 13 amino acids. The germline V and J ends were trimmed by 2 bases and 3 bases, with 11 bases remaining between them. CDR3 DNA: TGCAGTGCTAGAAATCGCAGCGACTACGAGCAGTACTTC. As protein: CSARNRSDYEQYF.

This clonotype was observed many times. The rearrangement joins TRBV6-1 to TRBJ2-1; 7 positions agree with TRBD2. The CDR3 is 15 residues long. Germline CDR1 and CDR2: MNHNS and SASEGT. The J segment lost 2 bases and the V segment lost 7 bases, leaving 8 bases of the junction unmatched. The CDR3 reads CASKIASGAYNEQFF. The CDR3 nucleotides are TGTGCCAGCAAGATAGCTAGCGGAGCCTACAATGAGCAGTTCTTC.